A single sample is the source of the 21 T cell receptor beta chains below, sequenced in a study of blood T cell repertoires in COVID-19. Sequenced by immunoSEQ multiplex PCR; TCRdb stores in-frame clones only, minus some. This table holds about 200,000 clones, approximately 88% found once. The sequencing input was peripheral blood. The source of these receptors is a middle-aged man with acute or convalescent COVID-19.

This clone has just a few counts. The V and J genes are TRBV4-2 and TRBJ1-6; D possibly corresponds to TRBD1 (5 bases). V lost 4 bases, J lost 6 bases, and 10 bases lay in between. The germline V gene encodes CDR1 LGHNA and CDR2 YNFKEQ. The CDR3 contains 14 residues. Written as DNA, the CDR3 is TGTGCCAGCAGCCCGACAGCGGGTAATTCACCCCTCCACTTT. It is translated as CASSPTAGNSPLHF.

The chain has TRBV5-1 and TRBJ1-1, with no clear D. The V gene's germline CDR1 is SGHRS and CDR2 YFSETQ. The CDR3 covers 17 residues. The ends were cut back, 5 bases at V and 0 bases at J, with 20 bases in the middle. DNA of the CDR3: TGCGCCAGCAGGCCGCTAGCAGTCCGGGAGGTGAACACTGAAGCTTTCTTT. Protein product: CASRPLAVREVNTEAFF.

CDR3 sequence (DNA): TGTGCCAGCAGCTTAGATCGGCTAGCGGGAGCGGATGAGCAGTTCTTC. Protein sequence: CASSLDRLAGADEQFF. The gene calls are TRBV7-8 and TRBJ2-1; 10 nucleotides agree with TRBD2. This CDR3 contains 16 residues. Germline V gene sequence: CDR1 SGHVS, CDR2 FQNEAQ. Trimming removed 1 base from V and 8 bases from J; junction bases left unmatched: 8. Combining the CDR3 with reference TRBV7-8 and TRBJ2-1 gives the whole variable domain GAGVSQSPRYKVAKRGQDVALRCDPISGHVSLFWYQQALGQGPEFLTYFQNEAQLDKSGLPSDRFFAERPEGSVSTLKIQRTQQEDSAVYLCASSLDRLAGADEQFFGPGTRLTVL.

The V and J genes are TRBV9 and TRBJ1-5; TRBD1 might be the D (5 bases). The V gene's germline CDR1 is SGDLS and CDR2 YYNGEE. The CDR3 runs to 15 residues. Trimming shortened V by 4 bases and J by 7 bases, and 18 bases separated the two germline ends. The CDR3 sequence: CASSPSAQGEQPQHF. CDR3 in DNA: TGTGCCAGCAGCCCTAGCGCCCAGGGAGAACAGCCCCAGCATTTT.

This clone showed up just once. The chain recombines TRBV27 with TRBJ1-5; D may be TRBD1 (6 bases). The CDR3 runs 15 residues. Trimming took off 1 base at V and 7 bases at J, with 14 bases between the two ends. The germline V gene has CDR1 MNHEY and CDR2 SMNVEV (reference sequence). The CDR3 nucleotides are TGTGCCAGCAGTTTATTTGGGAGGGGGAACCAGCCCCAGCATTTT. Translated: CASSLFGRGNQPQHF.

The chain links TRBV6-2 or TRBV6-3 to TRBJ2-5, with TRBD2 matching 7 bases. This CDR3 has 15 amino acids. V dropped 4 bases and J dropped 5; count of bases not matched to a gene: 10. Germline CDR1 is MNHEY and CDR2 is SVGEGT. CDR3 loop: CASSSQPGLGETQYF. CDR3 nucleotides: TGTGCCAGCAGTTCCCAACCCGGACTAGGTGAGACCCAGTACTTC.

The chain recombines TRBV5-1 with TRBJ1-1, with D unclear. Germline V gives CDR1 SGHRS, CDR2 YFSETQ. The CDR3 contains 14 residues. With 2 bases removed from V and 6 bases from J, the gap between germline ends came to 14 bases. CDR3 protein: CASSFLPTSAEAFF. DNA of the CDR3: TGCGCCAGCAGCTTTCTCCCCACTAGTGCTGAAGCTTTCTTT.

On this clone itself: One end of the junction is discordant with germline, which a read error may explain. This sequence joins TRBV6-1 and TRBJ1-2; a weak D match, TRBD1 (5 bases). Germline V CDR1 and CDR2: MNHNS, SASEGT. CDR3 length: 14 amino acids. As DNA, the CDR3 is TGTGCCAGCAGTGAACCCGCGCGACAGATAGGCTGCACCTTC. Translating it yields CASSEPARQIGCTF.

J is TRBJ2-3 and V is TRBV7-9, with TRBD2 matching over 11 bases. The CDR3 runs to 16 residues. The germline V gene has CDR1 SEHNR and CDR2 FQNEAQ (reference sequence). Losses at the gene ends were 8 bases for V and 2 bases for J; bases not matched to a gene: 9. This CDR3 reads CASGWTSGFNTDTQYF. The CDR3 nucleotides are TGTGCCAGCGGGTGGACTAGCGGGTTTAACACAGATACGCAGTATTTT.

A single count supports this clone. V and J are TRBV5-6 and TRBJ1-5; the D is unclear. The V gene lost 1 base and the J gene lost 3 bases, with 20 bases spanning the gap. Germline CDR1 SGHDT, CDR2 YYEEEE. The CDR3 totals 18 residues. In nucleotides, the CDR3 is TGTGCCAGCAGCTTGTTGTCGGACGCCGGACTTTACAATCAGCCCCAGCATTTT. This gives the protein CASSLLSDAGLYNQPQHF.

This chain joins TRBV29-1 and TRBJ1-3; D not certain. The germline V and J ends were trimmed by 5 bases and 4 bases, with 12 bases remaining between them. Germline-derived CDR1 and CDR2 are SQVTM and ANQGSEA. The CDR3 spans 13 residues. CDR3 sequence (DNA): TGCAGCGTTTTGAAGTCCGGGGGAAACACCATATATTTT. It is translated as CSVLKSGGNTIYF.

The J gene is TRBJ1-1, the V gene TRBV6-5, with D uncertain. V gave up 7 bases and J gave up 5 bases, with 14 bases separating them. The CDR3 spans 13 residues. Germline CDR1 MNHEY, CDR2 SVGAGI. Here the CDR3 reads CASKRGPGTEAFF. CDR3 DNA sequence: TGTGCCAGCAAACGAGGCCCGGGGACTGAAGCTTTCTTT.

V and J are TRBV5-1 and TRBJ1-1; D might be TRBD1 (6 bases). There are 14 residues in the CDR3. V was trimmed by 4 bases and J by 1 base, leaving 11 bases between them. CDR1 and CDR2 (germline): SGHRS, YFSETQ. CDR3 nucleotide sequence: TGCGCCAGCAGCCTATCGGGACAGAACACTGAAGCTTTCTTT. Translating it yields CASSLSGQNTEAFF.

The V gene is TRBV5-1, the J gene TRBJ1-5; no clear D gene. The length of the CDR3 is 15 residues. V was trimmed by 1 base and J by 0 bases, leaving 8 bases between them. Germline assignment: CDR1 SGHRS and CDR2 YFSETQ. CDR3 in DNA: TGCGCCAGCAGCTTGTCGGGTAATAGCAATCAGCCCCAGCATTTT. It specifies CASSLSGNSNQPQHF.

This chain connects TRBV28 to TRBJ1-4; the D is unclear. This CDR3 comprises 15 residues. Trimming took 6 bases from V and 0 from J, leaving 11 bases between them. Germline values: CDR1 MDHEN, CDR2 SYDVKM. The CDR3 sequence is CASRDLTSTNEKLFF. In DNA form, the CDR3 reads TGTGCCAGCAGGGATTTGACATCAACTAATGAAAAACTGTTTTTT.

The chain employs TRBV13 and TRBJ2-1; 10 bases line up with TRBD2. The CDR3 is 15 residues long. Unmatched junction bases numbered 4, after V lost 0 bases and J lost 8 bases. Germline values: CDR1 PRHDT, CDR2 FYEKMQ (reference sequence). The chain's CDR3 is CASSLGTSGNDEQFF. The CDR3 DNA reads TGTGCCAGCAGCTTAGGTACTAGCGGGAACGATGAGCAGTTCTTC.

This clone was recorded a few times. The gene calls are TRBV3-1 (or the pseudogene TRBV3-2) and TRBJ1-1; D possibly corresponds to TRBD1 (6 bases). CDR3 length equals 14 residues. CDR1 LGHDT and CDR2 YNNKEL come from the germline V gene (reference sequence). V gave up 1 base and J gave up 4 bases, with 10 bases separating them. The DNA for the CDR3 is TGTGCCAGCAGCCAAGGGCAGGGGACCACTGAAGCTTTCTTT. It translates to CASSQGQGTTEAFF.

The chain employs TRBV7-9 and TRBJ2-2; D is ambiguous. CDR1 and CDR2 from the germline V gene are SEHNR and FQNEAQ (reference sequence). This CDR3 is built from 19 residues. The V end lost 7 bases, the J end lost 1 base, and 25 bases lay between the germline ends. The CDR3 DNA sequence: TGTGCCAGCACCATCTATATCGTCCCGCCGACACAGAACACCGGGGAGCTGTTTTTT. It yields the protein CASTIYIVPPTQNTGELFF.

This chain links TRBV29-1 with TRBJ1-2; D is undetermined. The CDR3 covers 12 residues. Per the germline V gene, CDR1 is SQVTM and CDR2 is ANQGSEA. V dropped 2 bases and J dropped 5 bases, with 9 bases sitting between them. In DNA form, the CDR3 reads TGCAGCGTTGAAACTACACTATATGGCTACACCTTC. Its translation is CSVETTLYGYTF.

This clone was detected many times. This chain connects TRBV6-4 to TRBJ2-3, with 10 positions matching TRBD1. The length of the CDR3 is 15 residues. The germline CDR1 and CDR2 sequences are MRHNA and SNTAGT. V lost 2 bases, J lost 1 base, and 0 bases stayed unmatched. The CDR3 loop reads CASSDGTGGTDTQYF. DNA for the CDR3: TGTGCCAGCAGTGACGGGACAGGGGGCACAGATACGCAGTATTTT.

This clone was detected only a few times. The J gene is TRBJ2-7, the V gene TRBV2, with 8 bases identical to TRBD1. J gave up 2 bases and V 5 bases, and 14 bases lay outside the gene matches. This CDR3 comprises 17 residues. CDR1 and CDR2 from the germline V gene are SNHLY and FYNNEI. The CDR3 DNA reads TGTGCCAGCAGTCCGACCCTGGACAGGGACCAACCCTACGAGCAGTACTTC. It encodes CASSPTLDRDQPYEQYF.